The clone carrying this T cell receptor (beta chain) was picked up one time. Antigen: not known. The PCR used 60 Vbeta and 13 Jbeta primers. Under the authors' procedure: Later reanalysis found 60 million to 90 million unique TCR beta chains, some 10 million of them shared. Assay used: immunoSEQ multiplex PCR; TCRdb lists only in-frame clones, some missing. That table furnishes V, J and clone size, whereas the DNA furnished D and trimming. The sample has roughly 130,000 clones, roughly 82% seen once. This entry belongs to a study of cytomegalovirus exposure and HLA in healthy donors. Study results and limitations: CMV antigen specificity of a few CMV-associated chains was confirmed in vitro. The authors later found TCR association rates varying by HLA locus, with DRB1 most and HLA-C fewest. Cytomegalovirus association was assigned to some 160 TCR beta chains.

CDR1 is SNHLY, CDR2 FYNNEI, per germline. The CDR3 covers 12 residues. Trimming took off 8 bases at V and 3 bases at J, with 8 bases between the two ends. The rearrangement links TRBV2 to TRBJ1-5; D is undetermined. The source of this sequence is a man between 50 and 59 years old in good health and CMV-seronegative. The material sequenced was PBMCs. Written as DNA, the CDR3 is TGTGCCAGCGGCCTGATCAATCAGCCCCAGCATTTT. Translated, it gives CASGLINQPQHF.